The rows below give T cell receptor beta chains drawn from one sample of a study of CD8 T cells in Susac syndrome. TCRdb reprocessed the immunoSEQ multiplex PCR reads with MiXCR, giving one entry per CDR3 protein. The table has fewer than 85,000 distinct CDR3 sequences, approximately 95% seen once. Sequences were obtained from CD8+ T cells from PBMCs. The receptors derive from a human donor with Susac syndrome. CDR3s include the opening cysteine and the closing phenylalanine or tryptophan. A D gene is named only where the DNA matches it firmly. Where a row states a size, it is once, few, many or the class of an expanded clone; other rows omit it.

V,D,J,size,CDR3,DNA
TRBV20-1,TRBD1,TRBJ1-2,.,CSAADRGYYGYTF,TGCAGTGCCGCGGACAGGGGATATTATGGCTACACCTTC
TRBV6-1,.,TRBJ1-2,.,CASSTPGAVNYGYTF,TGTGCCAGCAGTACCCCAGGGGCGGTTAACTATGGCTACACCTTC
TRBV7-2,.,TRBJ2-7,.,CASSLGDGTSYEQYF,TGTGCCAGCAGCTTAGGGGATGGGACCTCCTACGAGCAGTACTTC
TRBV7-2,TRBD2,TRBJ2-7,.,CASSALDFSGAEQYF,TGTGCCAGCAGCGCACTAGATTTTAGCGGGGCCGAGCAGTACTTC
TRBV4-1,TRBD2,TRBJ2-1,.,CASSGLVDYNEQFF,TGCGCCAGCAGCGGACTAGTGGATTACAATGAGCAGTTCTTC
TRBV2,.,TRBJ1-1,.,CASSERGVGDTEAFF,TGTGCCAGCAGTGAACGGGGGGTTGGGGACACTGAAGCTTTCTTT
TRBV28,.,TRBJ1-5,.,CASSPRGTNQPQHF,TGTGCCAGCAGTCCACGGGGGACTAATCAGCCCCAGCATTTT
TRBV20-1,TRBD1,TRBJ1-1,.,CSAEFRDRATEAFF,TGCAGTGCTGAATTCCGGGACAGGGCCACTGAAGCTTTCTTT
TRBV11-3,.,TRBJ2-3,.,CASSLAITDTQYF,TGTGCCAGCAGCTTGGCGATTACAGATACGCAGTATTTT
TRBV19,.,TRBJ2-1,.,CASREPRSYNEQFF,TGTGCCAGTAGGGAGCCTCGCTCCTACAATGAGCAGTTCTTC
TRBV20-1,TRBD2,TRBJ2-3,.,CSATWTSGRSDTQYF,TGCAGTGCTACCTGGACTAGCGGGAGATCAGATACGCAGTATTTT
TRBV20-1,.,TRBJ1-4,.,CSARQPRDEKLFF,TGCAGTGCTAGACAGCCAAGGGATGAAAAACTGTTTTTT
TRBV2,.,TRBJ2-7,.,CASKEGIYEQYF,TGTGCCAGCAAGGAGGGGATCTACGAGCAGTACTTC
TRBV4-1,.,TRBJ2-7,.,CASSQEGASSYEQYF,TGCGCCAGCAGCCAAGAGGGCGCATCATCCTACGAGCAGTACTTC
TRBV3-1,.,TRBJ2-2,.,CASRERTGELFF,TGTGCCAGCAGAGAAAGAACCGGGGAGCTGTTTTTT
TRBV7-9,TRBD1,TRBJ2-2,.,CASSRGLTGELFF,TGTGCCAGCAGTAGGGGGCTCACCGGGGAGCTGTTTTTT
TRBV2,.,TRBJ2-3,.,CASEDGGSASTDTQYF,TGTGCCAGCGAAGACGGCGGCTCTGCTAGCACAGATACGCAGTATTTT
TRBV5-1,.,TRBJ2-7,.,CASSLDIAYEQYF,TGCGCCAGCAGCTTGGATATTGCCTACGAGCAGTACTTC
TRBV7-9,.,TRBJ1-2,.,CASSPDGRGYTF,TGTGCCAGCAGCCCGGACGGACGTGGCTACACCTTC
TRBV20-1,.,TRBJ2-4,.,CSAISKGVKNIQYF,TGCAGTGCTATATCGAAGGGAGTCAAAAACATTCAGTACTTC
TRBV7-8,TRBD1,TRBJ2-7,.,CASSLAQTGVTSYEQYF,TGTGCCAGCAGCTTAGCTCAGACAGGGGTGACCTCCTACGAGCAGTACTTC
TRBV6-6,.,TRBJ1-1,.,CASSAGGTEAFF,TGTGCCAGCAGTGCCGGGGGGACTGAAGCTTTCTTT
TRBV29-1,.,TRBJ2-7,.,CSVRDSSYEQYF,TGCAGCGTCCGCGACAGCTCCTACGAGCAGTACTTC
TRBV2,.,TRBJ2-5,.,CASRGGRETQYF,TGTGCCAGCAGGGGGGGTCGGGAGACCCAGTACTTC
TRBV7-2,.,TRBJ2-3,few,CASSWDGTDTQYF,TGTGCCAGCAGCTGGGACGGCACAGATACGCAGTATTTT
TRBV15,.,TRBJ2-7,.,CATLGDTYEQYF,TGTGCCACTTTGGGGGACACCTACGAGCAGTACTTC
TRBV12-3/TRBV12-4,.,TRBJ2-1,.,CASSFQDYNEQFF,TGTGCCAGCAGCTTCCAGGACTACAATGAGCAGTTCTTC
TRBV2,.,TRBJ2-5,.,CASSEVGVGDQETQYF,TGTGCCAGCAGTGAAGTTGGGGTGGGAGACCAAGAGACCCAGTACTTC
TRBV28,.,TRBJ1-2,.,CASTRYGGSYGYTF,TGTGCCAGCACGCGGTATGGAGGTTCCTATGGCTACACCTTC
TRBV27,TRBD1,TRBJ1-2,.,CASTKDRGHGYTF,TGTGCCAGCACTAAGGACAGGGGGCATGGCTACACCTTC
TRBV6-1,TRBD2,TRBJ2-7,.,CASSGSRGGEGEQYF,TGTGCCAGCAGCGGATCCCGGGGGGGCGAGGGCGAGCAGTACTTC
TRBV7-2,.,TRBJ2-7,few,CASSLPGEQYF,TGTGCCAGCAGCCTCCCGGGGGAGCAGTACTTC
TRBV19,TRBD1,TRBJ1-1,once,CASRERTGGALNTEAFF,TGTGCCAGTAGGGAGAGGACAGGGGGGGCGTTGAACACTGAAGCTTTCTTT
TRBV29-1,TRBD1,TRBJ1-2,.,CSVPSGGIYGYTF,TGCAGCGTGCCGTCAGGGGGAATCTATGGCTACACCTTC
TRBV20-1,TRBD2,TRBJ2-4,.,CSARRVGGGADNIQYF,TGCAGTGCTAGAAGAGTGGGCGGGGGGGCGGATAACATTCAGTACTTC
TRBV6-1,.,TRBJ1-4,.,CATHARGANEKLFF,TGTGCCACCCACGCCCGGGGAGCTAATGAAAAACTGTTTTTT
TRBV9,TRBD2,TRBJ2-3,.,CASSVVAGGHEEETDTQYF,TGTGCCAGCAGCGTAGTAGCGGGGGGGCATGAAGAGGAGACAGATACGCAGTATTTT
TRBV5-6,.,TRBJ2-2,.,CASRLVSGELFF,TGTGCCAGCAGGCTCGTGTCCGGGGAGCTGTTTTTT
TRBV2,.,TRBJ2-7,.,CASITGHEQYF,TGTGCCAGCATCACAGGGCACGAGCAGTACTTC
TRBV5-1,TRBD1,TRBJ2-5,once,CASSQGTGWETQYF,TGCGCCAGCAGCCAAGGGACAGGGTGGGAGACCCAGTACTTC
TRBV6-2/TRBV6-3,.,TRBJ2-7,.,CASSYEVESSATRYEQYF,TGTGCCAGCAGTTATGAGGTCGAGTCTAGCGCAACCCGCTACGAGCAGTACTTC
TRBV4-1,.,TRBJ2-3,.,CASTPGLEGGADTQYF,TGCGCCAGCACCCCGGGACTCGAAGGGGGCGCAGATACGCAGTATTTT
TRBV9,TRBD2,TRBJ2-7,once,CASSTLAGPSYEQYF,TGTGCCAGCAGCACCTTAGCGGGGCCCTCCTACGAGCAGTACTTC
TRBV4-1,TRBD1,TRBJ1-4,.,CASSQRDRVVDEKLFF,TGCGCCAGCAGCCAGAGGGACAGGGTAGTTGATGAAAAACTGTTTTTT
TRBV12-5,.,TRBJ2-2,medium-sized,CASGLGTSNTGELFF,TGTGCTAGTGGTTTAGGGACGTCGAACACCGGGGAGCTGTTTTTT
TRBV2,.,TRBJ2-1,.,CASSSVDRPAEQFF,TGTGCCAGCAGTTCTGTTGACAGGCCCGCCGAGCAGTTCTTC
TRBV27,.,TRBJ2-7,.,CASSLTGPGYEQYF,TGTGCCAGCAGTTTAACAGGGCCGGGCTACGAGCAGTACTTC
TRBV9,.,TRBJ2-7,.,CASSVGQVDEQYF,TGTGCCAGCAGCGTAGGACAGGTCGATGAGCAGTACTTC
TRBV28,TRBD2,TRBJ2-7,.,CASRLSGGGDTYEQYF,TGTGCCAGCAGGCTCTCTGGCGGGGGGGATACCTACGAGCAGTACTTC
TRBV5-1,.,TRBJ1-6,.,CASSLAGQRYNSPLHF,TGCGCCAGCAGCTTGGCCGGACAGCGTTATAATTCACCCCTCCACTTT
TRBV4-1,.,TRBJ1-4,.,CASSQVQVNEKLFF,TGCGCCAGCAGCCAAGTTCAGGTGAATGAAAAACTGTTTTTT
TRBV3-1,TRBD2,TRBJ2-1,.,CASSQDAGGQGNEQFF,TGTGCCAGCAGCCAAGATGCGGGGGGGCAGGGCAATGAGCAGTTCTTC